One sample yielded the 22 T cell receptor beta chains listed below, sequenced in a study of preoperative IRX-2 immunotherapy in early breast cancer. Sequencing used immunoSEQ multiplex PCR; TCRdb keeps in-frame clones, though not all of them. The data show roughly 27,000 clones, 70% to 85% seen once. Treatment in this sample: preoperative locoregional IRX-2 cytokine immunotherapy. The sample was taken from a patient treated with IRX-2 immunotherapy. Receptor source: a human donor with breast cancer.

This rearrangement joins TRBV7-1 to TRBJ2-1; TRBD2 aligns across 8 bases. TRBV7-1 is an ORF, and what it does is uncertain. Trimming cost V 5 bases and J 1 base; bases outside gene matches: 4. This CDR3 comprises 15 residues. This chain's CDR3 is CASSRSGESYNEQFF. The CDR3 DNA reads TGTGCCAGCAGCCGTAGCGGGGAATCCTACAATGAGCAGTTCTTC.

The chain combines TRBV19 with TRBJ2-1; 11 nucleotides line up with TRBD2. This CDR3 spans 18 amino acids. J gave up 4 bases and V 4 bases, and 12 bases lay outside the gene matches. Germline V gene sequence: CDR1 LNHDA, CDR2 SQIVND (reference sequence). CDR3 DNA: TGTGCCAGTAGTACTTACGTCCCGGGACTAGCGGTATACAATGAGCAGTTCTTC. Translated: CASSTYVPGLAVYNEQFF.

The chain couples TRBV11-3 to TRBJ2-3; 9 bases are a match to TRBD2. V gave up 4 bases and J gave up 6 bases; unmatched junction bases: 8. Germline CDR1 SGHNT, CDR2 YENEEA. The CDR3 covers 15 residues. CDR3 nucleotides: TGTGCCAGCAGCTCCTTAGCGGGAGCAAGGGATACGCAGTATTTT. Encoded protein: CASSSLAGARDTQYF. Looking up the rest from reference TRBV11-3 and TRBJ2-3 gives the full variable domain: EAGVVQSPRYKIIEKKQPVAFWCNPISGHNTLYWYLQNLGQGPELLIRYENEEAVDDSQLPKDRFSAERLKGVDSTLKIQPAELGDSAVYLCASSSLAGARDTQYFGPGTRLTVL.

This chain connects TRBV5-1 to TRBJ1-3; no definite D call. This CDR3 comprises 15 residues. The V gene lost 4 bases and the J gene lost 0 bases, with 11 bases spanning the gap. Germline CDR1 and CDR2: SGHRS and YFSETQ. The CDR3 DNA is TGCGCCAGCAGCGCTCAGGCGTTCTCTGGAAACACCATATATTTT. Protein sequence: CASSAQAFSGNTIYF. Supplemented by reference TRBV5-1 and TRBJ1-3, the full variable domain reads KAGVTQTPRYLIKTRGQQVTLSCSPISGHRSVSWYQQTPGQGLQFLFEYFSETQRNKGNFPGRFSGRQFSNSRSEMNVSTLELGDSALYLCASSAQAFSGNTIYFGEGSWLTVV.

The gene calls are TRBV5-1 and TRBJ1-2, with TRBD1 matching 7 bases. CDR3 size: 16 residues. V was clipped by 0 bases and J by 2 bases; unmatched bases: 7. Germline CDR1 reads SGHRS; CDR2 reads YFSETQ. The CDR3 DNA reads as TGCGCCAGCAGCTTGGGTGGGACGACAGGGAACTATGGCTACACCTTC. This translates into CASSLGGTTGNYGYTF.

The V gene is TRBV5-1, the J gene TRBJ2-1; 9 bases are a match to TRBD2. The CDR3 has 16 amino acids. V lost 6 bases, J lost 4 bases, and 11 bases stayed unmatched. The germline V gene encodes CDR1 SGHRS and CDR2 YFSETQ. CDR3 nucleotide sequence: TGCGCCAGCATCGACACTAGCGGGCGATTTTACAATGAGCAGTTCTTC. It specifies CASIDTSGRFYNEQFF.

The chain has TRBV11-3 and TRBJ2-2; D might be TRBD2 (6 bases). V was trimmed by 2 bases and J by 6 bases, leaving 10 bases between them. Germline V gene lookup returns CDR1 SGHNT and CDR2 YENEEA. The CDR3 loop spans 14 amino acids. Written as DNA, the CDR3 is TGTGCCAGCAGCTTACGGAGCGGGCCCGGGGAGCTGTTTTTT. Residues: CASSLRSGPGELFF.

The chain employs TRBV6-8 and TRBJ1-1; TRBD1 matches at 11 bases. Trimming cost V 4 bases and J 4 bases; bases outside gene matches: 11. The CDR3 covers 17 residues. Germline V gene sequence: CDR1 MNHGY, CDR2 SAAAGT. The CDR3 bases are TGTGCCAGCAGTTTATACGGACAGGGGGCGTTTGGCACTGAAGCTTTCTTT. It translates to CASSLYGQGAFGTEAFF.

This chain connects TRBV19 to TRBJ1-5; D gene unclear. Trimming took 2 bases from V and 4 from J, leaving 15 bases between them. CDR1 LNHDA and CDR2 SQIVND come from the germline V gene (reference sequence). The CDR3 is made up of 16 amino acids. The CDR3: CASSIRHSWGNQPQHF. CDR3 coding DNA: TGTGCCAGTAGTATAAGGCACAGTTGGGGTAATCAGCCCCAGCATTTT.

The V and J genes are TRBV5-1 and TRBJ1-5, with D possibly TRBD1 on 6 matching bases. Germline-derived CDR1 and CDR2 are SGHRS and YFSETQ. Trimming pared 0 bases from V and 5 bases from J, leaving 9 bases between. The CDR3 has 14 residues. CDR3 DNA: TGCGCCAGCAGCTTGGTAGGGGGTGATCAGCCCCAGCATTTT. It is translated as CASSLVGGDQPQHF.

The rearrangement joins TRBV18 to TRBJ2-7, with 10 bases fitting TRBD1. This CDR3 region has 14 residues. Germline CDR1 is KGHSH and CDR2 is LQKENI. Losses at the gene ends were 2 bases for V and 4 bases for J; bases not matched to a gene: 2. The CDR3 coding sequence is TGTGCCAGCTCACCAGACAGGGGGCCGTACGAGCAGTACTTC. It codes for CASSPDRGPYEQYF.

The genes are TRBV5-1 and TRBJ2-7; the match to TRBD2 covers 9 bases. Germline V lookup: CDR1 SGHRS, CDR2 YFSETQ. The CDR3 totals 14 residues. The V and J ends lost 6 bases and 3 bases, in that order; junction bases with no gene match: 7. Here the CDR3 reads CASISSGTHYEQYF. CDR3 DNA: TGCGCCAGCATCTCTAGCGGGACACACTACGAGCAGTACTTC.

The chain recombines TRBV18 with TRBJ1-6; D gene unclear. V lost 2 bases and J lost 9, with 14 bases in between. This CDR3 has 15 amino acids. CDR1 is KGHSH and CDR2 is LQKENI in the germline V gene. CDR3 DNA: TGTGCCAGCTCACCATCGGCGGGAGAGGGTTCACCCCTCCACTTT. It yields the protein CASSPSAGEGSPLHF.

The genes are TRBV6-8 and TRBJ2-3, with D unclear. CDR1 MNHGY and CDR2 SAAAGT come from the germline V gene. CDR3 length: 14 amino acids. With 2 bases removed from V and 2 bases from J, the gap between germline ends came to 8 bases. CDR3: CASSYDLNTDTQYF. The CDR3 nucleotides are TGTGCCAGCAGTTACGATCTTAACACAGATACGCAGTATTTT.

This sequence joins TRBV28 and TRBJ1-1, with 11 bases identical to TRBD1. This CDR3 comprises 14 residues. The germline gives CDR1 MDHEN, CDR2 SYDVKM. Trimming at V came to 7 bases and at J to 11 bases, leaving 12 bases not matched to a gene. Here the CDR3 DNA reads TGTGCCAGCATAAGAGGGACAGGGGGTATGTATGCTTTCTTT. Protein sequence: CASIRGTGGMYAFF.

V usage is TRBV12-5 and J usage is TRBJ2-1; a possible D gene is TRBD1 (6 bases). Germline values: CDR1 LGHNT, CDR2 FRNRAP. The CDR3 sequence is 12 residues long. The V and J ends lost 2 bases and 10 bases respectively, with 9 bases between them. The CDR3 bases are TGTGCTAGTGGTTTGATAAGGGGGGAGCAGTTCTTC. Residues: CASGLIRGEQFF.

This chain connects TRBV28 to TRBJ1-2; a possible D gene is TRBD1 (6 bases). The CDR3 length is 17 residues. V was cut by 3 bases and J by 6 bases, with 23 bases left in between. The germline V gene encodes CDR1 MDHEN and CDR2 SYDVKM. CDR3 sequence (DNA): TGTGCCAGCAGTTTGCCTGGGACACCGGGCGGGGAAAATGGCTACACCTTC. It codes for CASSLPGTPGGENGYTF.

This clone showed up just a few times. V usage is TRBV11-3 and J usage is TRBJ1-4; tentative D call: TRBD1 (6 bases). V was trimmed by 5 bases and J by 8 bases, leaving 21 bases between them. CDR3 length: 16 residues. CDR1 SGHNT and CDR2 YENEEA come from the germline V gene. CDR3 DNA sequence: TGTGCCAGCAGCCCTTTCAGGGGCAGGGATCGAGAAAAACTGTTTTTT. This encodes CASSPFRGRDREKLFF. Together with reference TRBV11-3 and TRBJ1-4, the CDR3 gives the full variable domain: EAGVVQSPRYKIIEKKQPVAFWCNPISGHNTLYWYLQNLGQGPELLIRYENEEAVDDSQLPKDRFSAERLKGVDSTLKIQPAELGDSAVYLCASSPFRGRDREKLFFGSGTQLSVL.

This clone was seen a few times. The rearrangement joins TRBV6-8 to TRBJ1-6; TRBD1 might be the D (6 bases). The germline V and J ends were trimmed by 4 bases and 5 bases, with 15 bases remaining between them. Germline V gives CDR1 MNHGY, CDR2 SAAAGT. The CDR3 runs to 16 residues. The CDR3: CASSLTPGHNNSPLHF. The CDR3 DNA sequence: TGTGCCAGCAGTTTAACACCGGGACATAATAATTCACCCCTCCACTTT.

CDR3 sequence: CASSFPRGQPTDTQYF. In DNA form, the CDR3 reads TGTGCCAGCAGCTTCCCCAGGGGACAGCCCACAGATACGCAGTATTTT. This chain uses TRBV11-3 with TRBJ2-3; 7 bases line up with TRBD1. The germline gives CDR1 SGHNT, CDR2 YENEEA. The length of the CDR3 is 16 residues. V shed 3 bases and J 2 bases; nucleotides not matched to a gene: 8. The full variable domain, completed using reference TRBV11-3 and TRBJ2-3, is EAGVVQSPRYKIIEKKQPVAFWCNPISGHNTLYWYLQNLGQGPELLIRYENEEAVDDSQLPKDRFSAERLKGVDSTLKIQPAELGDSAVYLCASSFPRGQPTDTQYFGPGTRLTVL.

V gene TRBV6-8 combines with J gene TRBJ2-7; tentative D call: TRBD1 (7 bases). Germline V gene sequence: CDR1 MNHGY, CDR2 SAAAGT. The CDR3 spans 16 residues. The DNA of the CDR3 is TGTGCCAGCAGTTCACTATCGGGACAGCGTCTCTTTGGGGGGAAGGTG. It codes for CASSSLSGQRLFGGKV.

The chain recombines TRBV11-3 with TRBJ2-2, with D unclear. Trimming stripped 3 bases from V and 6 bases from J, with 14 bases between. CDR1 is SGHNT and CDR2 is YENEEA in the germline V gene. This CDR3 region has 15 residues. CDR3 loop: CASSLVVRRAGELFF. The CDR3 DNA reads TGTGCCAGCAGCTTGGTGGTCAGAAGGGCCGGGGAGCTGTTTTTT.